This is a list of T cell receptor beta chains from one sample in a study of shared clonotypes between healthy human individuals. Method: immunoSEQ multiplex PCR; TCRdb's copy keeps in-frame clones and lacks some. Of 2 million to 2.5 million clones listed, nearly 97% are singletons. The sample taken for sequencing was naive CD4+ T cells sorted from blood. The receptor source for this set is a man between 18 and 35 years old in good health. The CDR3 runs from the conserved cysteine through the conserved F or W. D genes are given only for firm matches. The size of a clone is reported for some rows only, either as once, few or many, or as a class for expanded clones.

V gene,D gene,clone size,J gene,CDR3 protein,CDR3 DNA
TRBV6-5,TRBD2,.,TRBJ2-7,CASSYSASGRVYEQYF,TGTGCCAGCAGTTACTCGGCTAGCGGGAGAGTCTACGAGCAGTACTTC
TRBV6-5,TRBD1,few,TRBJ1-2,CASSSTGDGYTF,TGTGCCAGCAGTTCGACAGGGGACGGCTACACCTTC
TRBV7-9,TRBD2,.,TRBJ2-7,CASSRSGTPSYEQYF,TGTGCCAGCAGCCGCAGCGGGACCCCCTCCTACGAGCAGTACTTC
TRBV19,.,.,TRBJ1-6,CASSIGGEGSPLHF,TGTGCCAGTAGTATCGGAGGGGAGGGATCACCCCTCCACTTT
TRBV12-5,TRBD1,.,TRBJ1-3,CASGWGQVSGNTIYF,TGTGCTAGTGGTTGGGGACAGGTTTCTGGAAACACCATATATTTT
TRBV25-1,.,few,TRBJ1-2,CASSESGRSGGYGYTF,TGTGCCAGCAGTGAATCCGGACGGAGCGGCGGCTATGGCTACACCTTC
TRBV7-3,TRBD2,.,TRBJ2-3,CASSGKTTSGGADTQYF,TGTGCCAGCAGCGGTAAAACTACTAGCGGGGGGGCGGATACGCAGTATTTT
TRBV2,.,once,TRBJ2-1,CASSGTLTVRRPYNEQFF,TGTGCCAGCAGTGGAACTTTGACTGTACGACGACCCTACAATGAGCAGTTCTTC
TRBV18,TRBD1,.,TRBJ2-3,CASSPLSGQGATDTQYF,TGTGCCAGCTCACCACTCTCAGGACAGGGGGCAACAGATACGCAGTATTTT
TRBV19,.,.,TRBJ2-7,CASRQHGTYEQYF,TGTGCCAGTAGGCAGCACGGGACCTACGAGCAGTACTTC
TRBV4-3,.,.,TRBJ1-2,CASSQEQGTVHFF,TGCGCCAGCAGCCAAGAACAGGGAACAGTTCATTTCTTC
TRBV30,TRBD1,.,TRBJ1-2,CAWSHPGQGRSGYTF,TGTGCCTGGAGCCATCCGGGACAGGGAAGAAGTGGCTACACCTTC
TRBV13,TRBD1,once,TRBJ2-6,CASSPRDRVYSGANVLTF,TGTGCCAGCAGCCCCCGGGACAGGGTATACTCTGGGGCCAACGTCCTGACTTTC
TRBV10-3,.,.,TRBJ2-4,CAISESGENIQYF,TGTGCCATCAGTGAGTCAGGAGAGAACATTCAGTACTTC
TRBV23-1,TRBD1,.,TRBJ2-4,CASRQQGGRVRAKNIQYF,TGCGCCAGCAGACAACAGGGGGGAAGGGTCAGAGCCAAAAACATTCAGTACTTC
TRBV30,.,.,TRBJ1-4,CAWSADNEKLFF,TGTGCCTGGAGTGCCGATAATGAAAAACTGTTTTTT
TRBV19,.,.,TRBJ2-7,CASKVGERDTEQYF,TGTGCCAGTAAGGTAGGGGAACGGGATACCGAGCAGTACTTC
TRBV11-2,TRBD1,.,TRBJ2-5,CASSLAPGTGAFPQYF,TGTGCCAGCAGCTTAGCCCCCGGGACAGGGGCTTTTCCCCAGTACTTC
TRBV5-6,.,.,TRBJ2-7,CASSFVGSHEQYF,TGTGCCAGCAGCTTCGTCGGGAGCCACGAGCAGTACTTC
TRBV30,.,.,TRBJ1-1,CAWSVLGVTEAFF,TGTGCCTGGAGTGTTTTGGGGGTCACTGAAGCTTTCTTT
TRBV27,.,.,TRBJ1-6,CASRWDGLNSPLHF,TGTGCCAGCAGGTGGGACGGATTAAATTCACCCCTCCACTTT
TRBV9,TRBD1,.,TRBJ1-1,CASSEQGAPTEAFF,TGTGCCAGCAGCGAACAGGGGGCGCCCACTGAAGCTTTCTTT